Listed here are 2 T cell receptor beta chains from one sample, sequenced in a study of blood T cell repertoires in COVID-19. Repertoires were generated with immunoSEQ multiplex PCR, while TCRdb's copy carries only in-frame clones and drops some. The sample lists around 55,000 clones; about 90% were seen once. Sequencing was carried out using peripheral blood. These receptors originate from a man aged 55 to 70 with acute or convalescent COVID-19.

The chain employs TRBV30 and TRBJ2-3, with 9 bases matching TRBD2. Per germline, CDR1 GTSNPN and CDR2 SVGIG (reference sequence). This CDR3 contains 16 residues. V lost 4 bases and J lost 5; bases outside the gene matches: 13. In nucleotides, the CDR3 is TGTGCCTGGATGATTGGCGGGAGGGAGGTAGGAGATACGCAGTATTTT. It codes for CAWMIGGREVGDTQYF.

This clone was detected once. This chain uses TRBV4-3 with TRBJ2-5; 7 bases are shared with TRBD1. The CDR3 totals 17 residues. V shed 1 base and J 4 bases; nucleotides not matched to a gene: 12. Per germline, CDR1 LGHNA and CDR2 YSLEER. The CDR3 loop reads CASSQGLGQGVGETQYF. The CDR3 region has the DNA TGCGCCAGCAGCCAAGGCCTGGGGCAGGGGGTTGGAGAGACCCAGTACTTC.